This T cell receptor beta chain derives from a study of blood T cell repertoires in COVID-19. Overall study context: Italy, Spain and the United States were the sources of the convalescent and acute COVID-19 samples. In each case, the material was cDNA or gDNA derived from T cells, B-cell-depleted T cells, or PBMCs.

The CDR3 is 15 residues long. Germline V lookup: CDR1 SGHTS, CDR2 YDEGEE. The V and J ends lost 0 bases and 3 bases respectively, with 10 bases between them. Per the original data handling: Reference gene primer amplification gave estimated nucleated cell counts. Data came from immunoSEQ multiplex PCR; TCRdb stores just in-frame clones and leaves some out. Clone size and the V and J calls come from that table; the DNA yielded D and trimming. The data hold 150,000 to 200,000 clones, with approximately 88% observed a single time. The sequence was obtained from a man between 65 and 85 years old who had been exposed to COVID-19. Sample: PBMCs or T cells enriched from blood (not recorded which). V and J are TRBV5-8 and TRBJ1-5; D is unclear. CDR3 sequence reads: CASSLDRPPNQPQHF. For the CDR3, the DNA is TGTGCCAGCAGCTTGGACAGACCCCCCAATCAGCCCCAGCATTTT.